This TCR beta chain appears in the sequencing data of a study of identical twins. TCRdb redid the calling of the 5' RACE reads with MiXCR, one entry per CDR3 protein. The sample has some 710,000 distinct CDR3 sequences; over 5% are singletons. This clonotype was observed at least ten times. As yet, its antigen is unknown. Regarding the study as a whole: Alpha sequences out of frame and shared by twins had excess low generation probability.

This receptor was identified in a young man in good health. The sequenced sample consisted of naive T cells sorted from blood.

CDR3 sequence (DNA): TGTGCCAGCGGGCTTGCAGGTTTCTATGGCTACACCTTC. This translates into CASGLAGFYGYTF. The chain has TRBV12-3 or TRBV12-4 and TRBJ1-2; D unclear. The CDR3 is 13 amino acids. V lost 8 bases, J lost 4 bases, and 14 bases lay in between.